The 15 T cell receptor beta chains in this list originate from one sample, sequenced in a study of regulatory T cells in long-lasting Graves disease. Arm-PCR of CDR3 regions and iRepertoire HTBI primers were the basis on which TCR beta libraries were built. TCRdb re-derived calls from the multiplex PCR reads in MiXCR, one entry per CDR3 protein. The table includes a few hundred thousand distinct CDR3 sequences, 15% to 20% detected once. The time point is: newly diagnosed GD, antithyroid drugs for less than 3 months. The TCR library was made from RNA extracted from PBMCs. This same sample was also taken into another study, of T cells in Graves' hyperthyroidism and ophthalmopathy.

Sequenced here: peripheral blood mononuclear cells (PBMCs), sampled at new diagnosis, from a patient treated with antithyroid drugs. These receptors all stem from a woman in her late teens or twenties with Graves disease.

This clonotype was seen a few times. The CDR3 DNA sequence: TGTGCCAGCAGCTTAGTTTCGGCAGGGGGACACTACGAGCAGTACTTC. This translates into CASSLVSAGGHYEQYF. V is TRBV7-9 and J is TRBJ2-7; 7 nucleotides agree with TRBD1. The germline CDR1 and CDR2 sequences are SEHNR and FQNEAQ (reference sequence). This CDR3 has 16 amino acids. The ends lost 1 base at V and 3 bases at J; junction bases unmatched: 9.

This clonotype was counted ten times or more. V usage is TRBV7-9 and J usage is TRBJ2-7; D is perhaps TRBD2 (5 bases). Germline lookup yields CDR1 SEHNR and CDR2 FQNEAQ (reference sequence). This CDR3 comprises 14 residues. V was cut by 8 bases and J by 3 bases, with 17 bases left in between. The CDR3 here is CASGPPARVYEQYF. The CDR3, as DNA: TGTGCCAGCGGGCCGCCCGCGCGGGTCTACGAGCAGTACTTC.

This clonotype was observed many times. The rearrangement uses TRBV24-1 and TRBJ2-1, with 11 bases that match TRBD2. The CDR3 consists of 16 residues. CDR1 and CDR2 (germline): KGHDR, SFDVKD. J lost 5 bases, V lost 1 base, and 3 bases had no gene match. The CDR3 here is CATSDFGLAGHNEQFF. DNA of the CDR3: TGTGCCACCAGTGATTTCGGACTAGCGGGCCACAATGAGCAGTTCTTC.

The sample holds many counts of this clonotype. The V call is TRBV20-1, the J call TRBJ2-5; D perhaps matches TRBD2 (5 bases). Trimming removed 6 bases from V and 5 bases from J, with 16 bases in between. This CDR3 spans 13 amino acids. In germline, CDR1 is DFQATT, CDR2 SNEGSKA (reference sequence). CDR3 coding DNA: TGCAGTGCGACCAGTGGCAGGAGGGAGACCCAGTACTTC. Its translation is CSATSGRRETQYF.

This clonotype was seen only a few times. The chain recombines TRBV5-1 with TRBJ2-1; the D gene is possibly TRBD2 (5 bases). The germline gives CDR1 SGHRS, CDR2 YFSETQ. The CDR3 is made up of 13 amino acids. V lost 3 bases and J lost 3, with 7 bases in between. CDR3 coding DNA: TGCGCCAGCAGCTCCGGGGACTACAATGAGCAGTTCTTC. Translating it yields CASSSGDYNEQFF.

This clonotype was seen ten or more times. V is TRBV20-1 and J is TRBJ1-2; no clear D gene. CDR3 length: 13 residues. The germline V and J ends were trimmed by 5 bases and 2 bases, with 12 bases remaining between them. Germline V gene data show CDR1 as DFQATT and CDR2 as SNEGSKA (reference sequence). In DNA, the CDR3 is TGCAGTGCTGGAGGTGGAAGCAACTATGGCTACACCTTC. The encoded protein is CSAGGGSNYGYTF.

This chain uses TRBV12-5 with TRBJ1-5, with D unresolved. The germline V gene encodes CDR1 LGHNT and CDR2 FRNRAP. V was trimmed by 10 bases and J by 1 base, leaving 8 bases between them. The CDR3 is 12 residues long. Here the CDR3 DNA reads TGTGCTAATGAAGAAAGCAATCAGCCCCAGCATTTT. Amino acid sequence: CANEESNQPQHF.

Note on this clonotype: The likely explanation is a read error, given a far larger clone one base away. CDR3 in amino acids: CASRGQAASYEQFF. The CDR3 coding sequence is TGTGCCAGCAGGGGACAGGCTGCCTCCTACGAGCAGTTCTTC. The V call is TRBV2, the J call TRBJ2-1, with TRBD1 identical over 8 bases. The CDR3 has 14 residues. Germline CDR1 reads SNHLY; CDR2 reads FYNNEI. The V segment lost 6 bases and the J segment 10 bases; nucleotides outside the gene matches: 11.

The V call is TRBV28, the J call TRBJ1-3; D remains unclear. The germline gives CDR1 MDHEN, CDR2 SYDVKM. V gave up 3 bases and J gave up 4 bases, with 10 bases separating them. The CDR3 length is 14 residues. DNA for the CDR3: TGTGCCAGCAGTTTCCGGGGAACGGGAAACACCATATATTTT. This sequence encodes CASSFRGTGNTIYF.

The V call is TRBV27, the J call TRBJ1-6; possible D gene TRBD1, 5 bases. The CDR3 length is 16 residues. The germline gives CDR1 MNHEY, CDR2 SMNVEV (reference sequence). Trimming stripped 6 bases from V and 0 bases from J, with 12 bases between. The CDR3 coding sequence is TGTGCCAGCAGCAGGGACTCAAGCTCCTATAATTCACCCCTCCACTTT. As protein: CASSRDSSSYNSPLHF.

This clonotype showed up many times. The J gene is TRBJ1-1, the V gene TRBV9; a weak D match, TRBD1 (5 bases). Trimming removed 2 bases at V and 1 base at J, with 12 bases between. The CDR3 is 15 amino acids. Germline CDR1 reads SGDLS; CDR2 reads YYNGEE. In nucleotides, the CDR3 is TGTGCCAGCAGCGTGGCAGACAGACCGAACACTGAAGCTTTCTTT. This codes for CASSVADRPNTEAFF.

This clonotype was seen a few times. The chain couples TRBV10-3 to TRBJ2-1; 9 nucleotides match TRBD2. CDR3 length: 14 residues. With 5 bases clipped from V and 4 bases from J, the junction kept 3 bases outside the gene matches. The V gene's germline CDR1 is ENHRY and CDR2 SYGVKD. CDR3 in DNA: TGTGCCATCAGTTCTAGCGGGATATACAATGAGCAGTTCTTC. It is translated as CAISSSGIYNEQFF.

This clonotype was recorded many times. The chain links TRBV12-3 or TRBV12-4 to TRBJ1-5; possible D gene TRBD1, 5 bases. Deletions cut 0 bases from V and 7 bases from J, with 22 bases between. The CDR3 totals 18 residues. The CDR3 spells CASSLAADWGDRLQPQHF. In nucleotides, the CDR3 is TGTGCCAGCAGTTTAGCTGCTGACTGGGGGGATCGTTTACAGCCCCAGCATTTT.

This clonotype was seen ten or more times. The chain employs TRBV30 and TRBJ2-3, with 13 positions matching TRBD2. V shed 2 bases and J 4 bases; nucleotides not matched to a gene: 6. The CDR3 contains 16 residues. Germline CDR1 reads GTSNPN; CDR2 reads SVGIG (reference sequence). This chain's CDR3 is CAWSTGTSGIADTQYF. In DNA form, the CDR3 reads TGTGCCTGGAGTACCGGGACTAGCGGGATTGCAGATACGCAGTATTTT.

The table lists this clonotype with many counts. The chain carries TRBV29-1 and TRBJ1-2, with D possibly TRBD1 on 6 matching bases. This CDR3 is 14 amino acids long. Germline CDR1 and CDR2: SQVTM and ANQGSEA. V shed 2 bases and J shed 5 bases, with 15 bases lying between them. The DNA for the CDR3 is TGCAGCGTTGAATCTGACAGGCCCCTATATGGCTACACCTTC. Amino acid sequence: CSVESDRPLYGYTF.